The clone carrying this T cell receptor (beta chain) has more than one count but fewer than ten. This sample stems from a study of blood T cells in healthy people across ages. A J-beta primer mix and a sample-barcoded 5' primer were used in a second PCR of roughly 6 to 11 cycles. TCRdb analysed the 5' RACE reads with MiXCR anew, one entry per CDR3 protein. There are approximately 360,000 distinct CDR3 sequences in the sample; approximately 52% occur only once, and 45% to 60% lies in the top ten. Donors gave approximately 9.9 milliliters of peripheral blood apiece. This CDR3 is 12 amino acids long. Germline V gives CDR1 DFQATT, CDR2 SNEGSKA (reference sequence). The ends were cut back, 3 bases at V and 8 bases at J, with 11 bases in the middle.

Input material: blood. The chain is built from TRBV20-1 and TRBJ2-1; TRBD2 is a possible D gene (5 bases). This clonotype was obtained from a man in his 60s in good health. As DNA, the CDR3 is TGCAGTGCTAGGGGAGCTGGAGATGAGCAGTTCTTC. This codes for CSARGAGDEQFF.